Sequencing of this T cell receptor beta chain was carried out in a study of Ad26.COV2.S vaccination and SARS-CoV-2 variants. TCRdb keeps only in-frame clones here, not all; method: immunoSEQ multiplex PCR. The sample has 350,000 to 500,000 clones; around 90% are singletons. CDR3 length: 14 amino acids. Germline CDR1 reads LGHNT; CDR2 reads FRNRAP. V lost 4 bases to trimming and J lost 6 bases; unmatched junction nucleotides: 4. Regarding treatment: around 19 received Ad26.COV2.S at low or high dose, single or two shots; roughly 5 received placebo; per-sample allocation not given. The samples were gathered on day 63 after the first injection of vaccine or placebo.

The V gene is TRBV12-5, the J gene TRBJ2-2; 8 bases fit TRBD1. This sequence was found in a person aged 18-60 years who received the Ad26.COV2.S COVID-19 vaccine or a placebo. This material consisted of peripheral blood, taken in a trial of Ad26.COV2.S vaccine versus placebo. Here the CDR3 reads CASGYLQGAGELFF. The CDR3 bases are TGTGCTAGTGGTTACCTACAGGGGGCCGGGGAGCTGTTTTTT.